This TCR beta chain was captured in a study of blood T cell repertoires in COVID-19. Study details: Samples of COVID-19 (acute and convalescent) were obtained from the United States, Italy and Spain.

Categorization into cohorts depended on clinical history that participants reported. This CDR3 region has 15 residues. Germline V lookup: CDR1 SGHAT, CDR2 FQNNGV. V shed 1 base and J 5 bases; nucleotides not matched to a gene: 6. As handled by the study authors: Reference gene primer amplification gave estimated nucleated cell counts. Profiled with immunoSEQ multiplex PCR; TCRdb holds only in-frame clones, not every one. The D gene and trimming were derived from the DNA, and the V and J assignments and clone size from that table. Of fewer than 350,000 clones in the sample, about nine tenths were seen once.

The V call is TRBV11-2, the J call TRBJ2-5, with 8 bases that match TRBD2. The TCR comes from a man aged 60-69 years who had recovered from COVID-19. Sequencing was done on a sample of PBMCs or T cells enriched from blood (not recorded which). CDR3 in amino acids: CASSLAGGDGETQYF. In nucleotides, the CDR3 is TGTGCCAGCAGCTTAGCGGGAGGGGATGGGGAGACCCAGTACTTC. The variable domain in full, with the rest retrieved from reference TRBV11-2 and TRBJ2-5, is EAGVAQSPRYKIIEKRQSVAFWCNPISGHATLYWYQQILGQGPKLLIQFQNNGVVDDSQLPKDRFSAERLKGVDSTLKIQPAKLEDSAVYLCASSLAGGDGETQYFGPGTRLLVL.